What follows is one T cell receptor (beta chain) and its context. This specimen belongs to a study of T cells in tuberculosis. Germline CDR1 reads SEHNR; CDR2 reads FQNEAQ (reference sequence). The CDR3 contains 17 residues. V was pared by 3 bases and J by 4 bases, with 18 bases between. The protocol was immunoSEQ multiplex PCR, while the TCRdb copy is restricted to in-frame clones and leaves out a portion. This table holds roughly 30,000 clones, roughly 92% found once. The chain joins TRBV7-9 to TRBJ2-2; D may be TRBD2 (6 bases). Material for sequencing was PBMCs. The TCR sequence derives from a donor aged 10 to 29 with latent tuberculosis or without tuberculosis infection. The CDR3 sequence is CASSFTGTAHITGELFF. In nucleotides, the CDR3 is TGTGCCAGCAGCTTTACCGGGACTGCTCATATCACCGGGGAGCTGTTTTTT. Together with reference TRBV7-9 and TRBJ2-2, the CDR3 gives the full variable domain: DTGVSQNPRHKITKRGQNVTFRCDPISEHNRLYWYRQTLGQGPEFLTYFQNEAQLEKSRLLSDRFSAERPKGSFSTLEIQRTEQGDSAMYLCASSFTGTAHITGELFFGEGSRLTVL.